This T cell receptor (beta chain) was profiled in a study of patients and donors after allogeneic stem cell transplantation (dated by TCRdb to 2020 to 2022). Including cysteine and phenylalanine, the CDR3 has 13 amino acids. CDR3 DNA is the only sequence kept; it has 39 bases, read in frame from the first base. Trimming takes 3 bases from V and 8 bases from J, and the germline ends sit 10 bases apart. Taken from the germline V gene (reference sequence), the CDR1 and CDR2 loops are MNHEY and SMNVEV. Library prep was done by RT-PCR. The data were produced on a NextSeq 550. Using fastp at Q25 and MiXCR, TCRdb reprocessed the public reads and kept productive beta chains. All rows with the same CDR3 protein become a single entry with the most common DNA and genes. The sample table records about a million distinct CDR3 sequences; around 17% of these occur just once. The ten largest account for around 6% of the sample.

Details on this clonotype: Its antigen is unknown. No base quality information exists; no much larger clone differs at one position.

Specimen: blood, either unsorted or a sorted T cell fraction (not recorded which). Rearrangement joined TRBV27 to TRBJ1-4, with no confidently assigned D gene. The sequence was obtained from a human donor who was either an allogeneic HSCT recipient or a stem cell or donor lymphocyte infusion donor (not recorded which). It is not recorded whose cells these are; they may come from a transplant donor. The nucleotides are TGTGCCAGCAGTTTTTCGAGCCGGGAAAAACTGTTTTTT. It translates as CASSFSSREKLFF.